These 30 T cell receptor beta chains share one sample of origin, sequenced in a study of T cell responses to AZD1222 COVID-19 vaccine. The repertoire was sequenced with immunoSEQ multiplex PCR; TCRdb's copy has only in-frame clones and lacks some. The sample holds about 140,000 clones; roughly 92% are singletons and the top ten take around 1.8%. This specimen was peripheral blood, taken on day 0 of AZD1222 vaccination. These receptors originate from an adult in good health.

V gene TRBV2 combines with J gene TRBJ1-2; no definite D call. Deletions cut 5 bases from V and 6 bases from J, with 13 bases between. CDR3 length: 13 residues. Germline V lookup: CDR1 SNHLY, CDR2 FYNNEI. The CDR3 DNA reads TGTGCCAGCAGTTACGGGTCTCTTGATGGCTACACCTTC. Its translation: CASSYGSLDGYTF.

The chain couples TRBV5-1 to TRBJ1-6; D might be TRBD1 (6 bases). The CDR3 totals 14 residues. Per the germline V gene, CDR1 is SGHRS and CDR2 is YFSETQ. Trimming took off 5 bases at V and 8 bases at J, with 14 bases between the two ends. DNA of the CDR3: TGCGCCAGCAGTTCCGGGACAACGGATTCACCCCTCCACTTT. Residues: CASSSGTTDSPLHF.

The chain carries TRBV5-1 and TRBJ1-5, with 7 nucleotides matching TRBD1. With V trimmed by 0 bases and J by 7 bases, 4 bases remained unmatched. The CDR3 is 14 amino acids. CDR1 and CDR2 from the germline V gene are SGHRS and YFSETQ. Written as DNA, the CDR3 is TGCGCCAGCAGCTTGGGGCAGGGGGAACAGCCCCAGCATTTT. Amino acids: CASSLGQGEQPQHF. Combining the CDR3 with reference TRBV5-1 and TRBJ1-5 gives the whole variable domain KAGVTQTPRYLIKTRGQQVTLSCSPISGHRSVSWYQQTPGQGLQFLFEYFSETQRNKGNFPGRFSGRQFSNSRSEMNVSTLELGDSALYLCASSLGQGEQPQHFGDGTRLSIL.

The rearrangement uses TRBV29-1 and TRBJ1-1; D possibly corresponds to TRBD1 (5 bases). Germline lookup yields CDR1 SQVTM and CDR2 ANQGSEA. V was clipped by 4 bases and J by 0 bases, with 9 bases between them. The CDR3 is made up of 13 amino acids. The CDR3 protein is CSVGQLMNTEAFF. The CDR3 DNA sequence: TGCAGCGTTGGACAGCTCATGAACACTGAAGCTTTCTTT.

The chain is built from TRBV7-3 and TRBJ2-7; 8 positions match TRBD1. The trim removed 5 bases at V and 6 bases at J, leaving 6 bases unmatched. This CDR3 has 13 residues. Germline V gene sequence: CDR1 SGHTA, CDR2 FQGTGA. The CDR3 nucleotides are TGTGCCAGCAGCCCGACAGGGGACGGCGAGCAGTACTTC. Translated: CASSPTGDGEQYF. The full variable domain, completed using reference TRBV7-3 and TRBJ2-7, is GAGVSQTPSNKVTEKGKYVELRCDPISGHTALYWYRQSLGQGPEFLIYFQGTGAADDSGLPNDRFFAVRPEGSVSTLKIQRTERGDSAVYLCASSPTGDGEQYFGPGTRLTVT.

The rearrangement uses TRBV7-8 and TRBJ1-1, with D hard to call. In germline, CDR1 is SGHVS, CDR2 FQNEAQ. Trimming removed 3 bases at V and 1 base at J, with 9 bases between. The CDR3 length is 14 residues. CDR3 loop: CASSFVAQNTEAFF. The CDR3 coding sequence is TGTGCCAGCAGCTTTGTTGCGCAGAACACTGAAGCTTTCTTT.

The rearrangement uses TRBV4-1 and TRBJ1-2; 9 nucleotides align to TRBD1. V lost 9 bases to trimming and J lost 0 bases; unmatched junction nucleotides: 11. The CDR3 is 16 amino acids. Germline CDR1 is MGHRA and CDR2 is YSYEKL. The CDR3 protein is CASTTGGSRANYGYTF. The CDR3, as DNA: TGCGCCAGTACCACAGGGGGCAGTAGGGCTAACTATGGCTACACCTTC.

V and J are TRBV5-6 and TRBJ1-5; D call uncertain. The CDR3 runs 14 residues. The ends were cut back, 0 bases at V and 0 bases at J, with 4 bases in the middle. Germline values: CDR1 SGHDT, CDR2 YYEEEE. For the CDR3, the DNA is TGTGCCAGCAGCTTGGGGCCTAGCAATCAGCCCCAGCATTTT. It encodes CASSLGPSNQPQHF.

This clone has only a few counts. The chain joins TRBV27 to TRBJ1-5; unclear D gene. Trimming stripped 3 bases from V and 4 bases from J, with 7 bases between. The germline CDR1 and CDR2 sequences are MNHEY and SMNVEV (reference sequence). This CDR3 spans 13 amino acids. The CDR3 is CASSLIGNQPQHF. The CDR3 DNA sequence: TGTGCCAGCAGTTTGATCGGAAATCAGCCCCAGCATTTT.

The chain is built from TRBV15 and TRBJ2-7, with D possibly TRBD1 on 6 matching bases. This CDR3 spans 15 amino acids. Per germline, CDR1 LNHNV and CDR2 YYDKDF (reference sequence). The V and J ends lost 1 base and 1 base respectively, with 11 bases between them. In DNA, the CDR3 is TGTGCCACCAGCAGAGCCCCCCAGGGGTCCTACGAGCAGTACTTC. Amino acids: CATSRAPQGSYEQYF.

The chain carries TRBV6-5 and TRBJ2-2; D unclear. CDR1 MNHEY and CDR2 SVGAGI come from the germline V gene. The CDR3 is 15 amino acids. The germline V and J ends were trimmed by 4 bases and 1 base, with 10 bases remaining between them. CDR3 sequence reads: CASSSDGWNTGELFF. The CDR3 DNA reads TGTGCCAGCAGTTCCGACGGATGGAACACCGGGGAGCTGTTTTTT.

This sequence joins TRBV28 and TRBJ2-1; D may be TRBD2 (6 bases). This CDR3 spans 15 amino acids. The germline V gene has CDR1 MDHEN and CDR2 SYDVKM. V shed 3 bases and J shed 4 bases, with 13 bases lying between them. CDR3 loop: CASSFIRLAYNEQFF. The DNA for the CDR3 is TGTGCCAGCAGTTTTATCCGGCTAGCGTACAATGAGCAGTTCTTC.

The V call is TRBV29-1, the J call TRBJ2-5; possible D gene TRBD1, 8 bases. The CDR3 has 13 amino acids. CDR1 is SQVTM and CDR2 is ANQGSEA in the germline V gene. With 3 bases removed from V and 5 bases from J, the gap between germline ends came to 13 bases. The CDR3 DNA sequence: TGCAGCGTTGAGGCACAGGGGGGGGAGACCCAGTACTTC. It is translated as CSVEAQGGETQYF.

CDR3 in DNA: TGTGCCAGTAGTACAATACCGCGAGAATGGACTGAAGCTTTCTTT. Translating gives CASSTIPREWTEAFF. J is TRBJ1-1 and V is TRBV19; no firm D call. From germline, CDR1 is LNHDA and CDR2 SQIVND (reference sequence). Trimming shortened V by 4 bases and J by 5 bases, and 17 bases separated the two germline ends. The length of the CDR3 is 15 residues.

This chain joins TRBV4-1 and TRBJ1-6; D may be TRBD1 (5 bases). Trimming cost V 0 bases and J 9 bases, with 18 bases left between them. There are 17 residues in the CDR3. Germline CDR1 MGHRA, CDR2 YSYEKL. The CDR3 DNA sequence: TGCGCCAGCAGCCAAGATAGTCGTGGGGCAATTAGTTCACCCCTCCACTTT. It yields the protein CASSQDSRGAISSPLHF.

V usage is TRBV28 and J usage is TRBJ2-5, with 11 bases aligning to TRBD2. The V and J ends lost 5 bases and 4 bases, in that order; junction bases with no gene match: 9. The V gene's germline CDR1 is MDHEN and CDR2 SYDVKM. There are 16 residues in the CDR3. As DNA, the CDR3 is TGTGCCAGCAGTCTGCCTACTAGCGGGAGAAGAGAGACCCAGTACTTC. Translating gives CASSLPTSGRRETQYF. Drawing the rest from reference TRBV28 and TRBJ2-5, the complete variable domain is DVKVTQSSRYLVKRTGEKVFLECVQDMDHENMFWYRQDPGLGLRLIYFSYDVKMKEKGDIPEGYSVSREKKERFSLILESASTNQTSMYLCASSLPTSGRRETQYFGPGTRLLVL.

The chain carries TRBV27 and TRBJ2-7; 9 bases fit TRBD1. Germline V gene data show CDR1 as MNHEY and CDR2 as SMNVEV (reference sequence). Unmatched junction bases numbered 3, after V lost 4 bases and J lost 2 bases. The CDR3 consists of 14 residues. In nucleotides, the CDR3 is TGTGCCAGCAGTTCTTGGGACAGGGCCTACGAGCAGTACTTC. Amino acid sequence: CASSSWDRAYEQYF.

The chain carries TRBV12-3 or TRBV12-4 and TRBJ2-7, with D hard to call. V lost 1 base to trimming and J lost 6 bases, with 10 bases between them. The CDR3 is 13 amino acids. The CDR3: CASSLVLSSEQYF. As DNA, the CDR3 is TGTGCCAGCAGTTTAGTACTCTCCAGCGAGCAGTACTTC.

The chain uses TRBV19 and TRBJ1-5, with D tentatively TRBD1 (6 bases). CDR1 is LNHDA, CDR2 SQIVND, per germline (reference sequence). With 3 bases removed from V and 0 bases from J, the gap between germline ends came to 24 bases. CDR3 length: 20 residues. The CDR3 DNA is TGTGCCAGTAGTATCGGGACTTTGGGGACACGGAACTATAGCAATCAGCCCCAGCATTTT. This codes for CASSIGTLGTRNYSNQPQHF. Drawing the rest from reference TRBV19 and TRBJ1-5, the complete variable domain is DGGITQSPKYLFRKEGQNVTLSCEQNLNHDAMYWYRQDPGQGLRLIYYSQIVNDFQKGDIAEGYSVSREKKESFPLTVTSAQKNPTAFYLCASSIGTLGTRNYSNQPQHFGDGTRLSIL.

This clone appeared a single time. The chain is built from TRBV2 and TRBJ2-1; 9 bases are shared with TRBD2. Germline-derived CDR1 and CDR2 are SNHLY and FYNNEI. CDR3 length equals 16 residues. V lost 5 bases to trimming and J lost 0 bases; unmatched junction nucleotides: 5. CDR3 in amino acids: CASSFNSGSSYNEQFF. The CDR3 coding sequence is TGTGCCAGCAGTTTTAATAGCGGGAGCTCCTACAATGAGCAGTTCTTC.

This chain joins TRBV28 and TRBJ1-2; 7 bases are shared with TRBD1. CDR1 and CDR2 (germline): MDHEN, SYDVKM. Losses at the gene ends were 3 bases for V and 4 bases for J; bases not matched to a gene: 11. The CDR3 length is 16 residues. The DNA of the CDR3 is TGTGCCAGCAGTTTTAGGGAGGGGGCAGTTGTCTATGGCTACACCTTC. The encoded protein is CASSFREGAVVYGYTF.

The gene calls are TRBV4-1 and TRBJ1-1; no firm D call. This CDR3 region has 16 residues. V gave up 1 base and J gave up 4 bases, with 16 bases separating them. Germline V gives CDR1 MGHRA, CDR2 YSYEKL. This CDR3 is CASSQGYVGRTTEAFF. CDR3 in DNA: TGCGCCAGCAGCCAAGGTTATGTCGGCAGGACCACTGAAGCTTTCTTT.

The rearrangement joins TRBV11-2 to TRBJ1-6; D is uncertain. V lost 5 bases and J lost 6, with 17 bases in between. This CDR3 is 16 amino acids long. The germline gives CDR1 SGHAT, CDR2 FQNNGV. This chain's CDR3 is CASSRWTAFLNSPLHF. DNA for the CDR3: TGTGCCAGCAGCAGATGGACGGCCTTTCTTAATTCACCCCTCCACTTT.

The V gene is TRBV2, the J gene TRBJ1-6, with D possibly matching TRBD1 (6 bases). Trimming pared 7 bases from V and 8 bases from J, leaving 15 bases between. The CDR3 loop spans 14 amino acids. CDR1 is SNHLY, CDR2 FYNNEI, per germline. The CDR3 reads CASTHREGDSPLHF. DNA of the CDR3: TGTGCCAGCACCCACAGGGAAGGGGATTCACCCCTCCACTTT.

The chain uses TRBV5-5 and TRBJ1-5, with no clear D. This CDR3 has 13 residues. The germline V and J ends were trimmed by 3 bases and 7 bases, with 11 bases remaining between them. Germline V gives CDR1 SGHKS, CDR2 YYEKEE (reference sequence). CDR3 in amino acids: CASSSYPGQPQHF. CDR3 coding DNA: TGTGCCAGCAGCTCCTATCCCGGCCAGCCCCAGCATTTT.

V usage is TRBV28 and J usage is TRBJ1-2, with TRBD1 identical over 7 bases. V shed 2 bases and J 4 bases; nucleotides not matched to a gene: 13. This CDR3 is built from 17 residues. The germline CDR1 and CDR2 sequences are MDHEN and SYDVKM. In DNA form, the CDR3 reads TGTGCCAGCAGTTTAGCGGACGGAAGGGGGCTGACCTATGGCTACACCTTC. It is translated as CASSLADGRGLTYGYTF.

This clone was seen just once. The chain links TRBV10-3 to TRBJ2-7; weak D call: TRBD1 (6 bases). This CDR3 comprises 15 residues. CDR1 is ENHRY and CDR2 is SYGVKD in the germline V gene. The V and J ends lost 4 bases and 0 bases respectively, with 13 bases between them. The CDR3 DNA is TGTGCCATCAGTGGACAGGCTCTAACCTCCTACGAGCAGTACTTC. It translates to CAISGQALTSYEQYF.

The chain uses TRBV27 and TRBJ1-4; D unclear. This CDR3 is 14 amino acids long. The V gene's germline CDR1 is MNHEY and CDR2 SMNVEV (reference sequence). Trimming pared 7 bases from V and 8 bases from J, leaving 17 bases between. In DNA, the CDR3 is TGTGCCAGCAAAGGCCCGGCAGGAGAAGAAAAACTGTTTTTT. It encodes CASKGPAGEEKLFF.

The chain combines TRBV19 with TRBJ2-2; D possibly corresponds to TRBD1 (6 bases). The CDR3 is 14 amino acids. V lost 5 bases and J 6 bases, leaving 13 bases between the germline ends. Germline-derived CDR1 and CDR2 are LNHDA and SQIVND (reference sequence). The DNA for the CDR3 is TGTGCCAGTAGTCGCAGGGGTGGGTCCGGGGAGCTGTTTTTT. Translation gives CASSRRGGSGELFF.

This clone was detected only once. J is TRBJ1-1 and V is TRBV10-1; D is undetermined. Germline V lookup: CDR1 WNHNN, CDR2 SYGVQD (reference sequence). CDR3 length equals 13 residues. V lost 3 bases and J lost 1, with 6 bases in between. CDR3 DNA sequence: TGCGCCAGCAGTGACAGCCAGAACACTGAAGCTTTCTTT. Amino acid sequence: CASSDSQNTEAFF.